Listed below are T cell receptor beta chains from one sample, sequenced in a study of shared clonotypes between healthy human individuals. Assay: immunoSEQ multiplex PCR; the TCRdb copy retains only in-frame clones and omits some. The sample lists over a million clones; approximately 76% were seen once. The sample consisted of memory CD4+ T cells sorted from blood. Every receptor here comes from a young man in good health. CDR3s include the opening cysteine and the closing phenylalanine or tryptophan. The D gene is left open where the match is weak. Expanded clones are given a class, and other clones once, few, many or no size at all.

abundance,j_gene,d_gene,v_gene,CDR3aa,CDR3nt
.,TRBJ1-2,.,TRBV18,CASSPFGTNYGYTF,TGTGCCAGCTCACCATTTGGAACTAACTATGGCTACACCTTC
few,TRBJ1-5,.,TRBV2,CASSDGGFGNQPQHF,TGTGCCAGCAGTGACGGAGGTTTTGGCAATCAGCCCCAGCATTTT
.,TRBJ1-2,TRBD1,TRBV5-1,CASSVDRYGYTF,TGCGCCAGCAGCGTGGACAGGTATGGCTACACCTTC
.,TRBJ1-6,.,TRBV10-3,CAISAAGGSSYNSPLHF,TGTGCCATCAGTGCCGCCGGGGGGAGCTCCTATAATTCACCCCTCCACTTT
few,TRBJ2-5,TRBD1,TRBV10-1,CASSGDRGETQYF,TGCGCCAGCAGCGGGGACAGGGGAGAGACCCAGTACTTC
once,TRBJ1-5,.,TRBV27,CASRTSDDRQPQHF,TGTGCCAGCAGAACAAGCGATGATCGTCAGCCCCAGCATTTT
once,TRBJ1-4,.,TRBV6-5,CASSRDMHPNEKLFF,TGTGCCAGCAGTCGAGACATGCACCCTAATGAAAAACTGTTTTTT
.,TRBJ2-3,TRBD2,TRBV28,CASSLLRGGLADTQYF,TGTGCCAGCAGTTTGTTGCGGGGGGGCCTGGCAGATACGCAGTATTTT
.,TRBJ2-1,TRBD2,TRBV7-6,CASSSSGINEQFF,TGTGCCAGCAGTTCCAGCGGGATCAATGAGCAGTTCTTC
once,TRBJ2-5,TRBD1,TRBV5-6,CASTWGTGGAETQYF,TGTGCCAGCACCTGGGGGACAGGGGGCGCGGAGACCCAGTACTTC
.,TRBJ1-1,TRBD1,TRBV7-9,CASRHDLGPGGGTEAFF,TGTGCCAGCAGGCACGACTTAGGTCCAGGGGGAGGAACTGAAGCTTTCTTT
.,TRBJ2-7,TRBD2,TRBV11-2,CASSLGGSSYEQYF,TGTGCCAGCAGCTTGGGGGGGAGCTCCTACGAGCAGTACTTC
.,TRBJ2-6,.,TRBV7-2,CASSLGSSLYSGANVLTF,TGTGCCAGCAGCTTAGGGAGCTCCCTTTATTCTGGGGCCAACGTCCTGACTTTC
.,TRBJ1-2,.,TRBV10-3,CAISERPGPDDSDGYTF,TGTGCCATCAGTGAGCGCCCCGGACCAGACGATAGCGATGGCTACACCTTC
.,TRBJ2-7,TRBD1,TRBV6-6,CASSYMGTEGYEQYF,TGTGCCAGCAGTTATATGGGGACAGAAGGATACGAGCAGTACTTC
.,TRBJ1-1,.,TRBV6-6,CASIYERTEAFF,TGTGCCAGCATATATGAAAGAACTGAAGCTTTCTTT
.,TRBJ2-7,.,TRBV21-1,CASSKVEGAVGEQYF,TGTGCCAGCAGCAAAGTTGAGGGGGCTGTGGGCGAGCAGTACTTC
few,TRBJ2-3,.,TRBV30,CATSIRWQGTDTQYF,TGTGCCACATCAATACGGTGGCAGGGCACAGATACGCAGTATTTT
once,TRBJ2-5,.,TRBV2,CASTLGGRAETQYF,TGTGCCAGCACCCTGGGGGGCAGGGCAGAGACCCAGTACTTC
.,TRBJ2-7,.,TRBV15,CATSREGGSYEQYF,TGTGCCACCAGCAGAGAAGGAGGCTCCTACGAGCAGTACTTC
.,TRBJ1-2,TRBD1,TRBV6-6,CASRGQGATFYGYTF,TGTGCCAGCAGGGGACAGGGGGCCACTTTCTATGGCTACACCTTC
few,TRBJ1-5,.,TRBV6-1,CASSEALSNQPQHF,TGTGCCAGCAGTGAGGCACTTAGCAATCAGCCCCAGCATTTT
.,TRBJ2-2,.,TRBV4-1,CASSHDGAGELFF,TGCGCCAGCAGCCACGACGGAGCCGGGGAGCTGTTTTTT
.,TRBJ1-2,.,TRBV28,CASSFPEGGYTF,TGTGCCAGCAGTTTTCCCGAGGGGGGCTACACCTTC
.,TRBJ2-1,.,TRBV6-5,CASSDVDSGHNEQFF,TGTGCCAGCAGCGACGTAGATTCGGGCCACAATGAGCAGTTCTTC
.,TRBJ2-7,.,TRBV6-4,CASSEYRSSEQYF,TGTGCCAGCAGTGAGTACCGGAGTAGCGAGCAGTACTTC
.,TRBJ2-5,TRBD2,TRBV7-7,CASSTQGTKGETQYF,TGTGCTAGCAGCACCCAAGGGACTAAAGGGGAGACCCAGTACTTC
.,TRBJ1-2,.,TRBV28,CASNAAGAYGYTF,TGTGCCAGCAACGCGGCGGGGGCCTATGGCTACACCTTC
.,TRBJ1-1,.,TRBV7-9,CASSAHLGMNTEAFF,TGTGCCAGCAGCGCCCACCTTGGGATGAACACTGAAGCTTTCTTT
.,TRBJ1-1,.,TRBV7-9,CASSLAMERVAFF,TGTGCCAGCAGCTTAGCGATGGAAAGAGTGGCTTTCTTT
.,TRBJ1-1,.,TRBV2,CASSVLEGNTEAFF,TGTGCCAGCAGTGTGTTGGAGGGGAACACTGAAGCTTTCTTT
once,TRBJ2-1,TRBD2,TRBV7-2,CASSLGAGDVYNEQFF,TGTGCCAGCAGCCTGGGAGCGGGAGACGTCTACAATGAGCAGTTCTTC
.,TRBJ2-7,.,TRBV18,CASSIPGFSGPYEQYF,TGTGCCAGCTCAATCCCCGGATTTTCGGGTCCCTACGAGCAGTACTTC
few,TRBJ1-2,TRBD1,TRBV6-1,CASSERDRNAF,TGTGCCAGCAGTGAGCGGGACAGGAACGCCTTC
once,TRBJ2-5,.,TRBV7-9,CASSLNMAQYF,TGTGCCAGCAGCCTAAACATGGCCCAGTACTTC
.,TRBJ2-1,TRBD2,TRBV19,CASSPTTSGSSDEQFF,TGTGCCAGTAGTCCCACTACTAGCGGGAGTTCTGATGAGCAGTTCTTC
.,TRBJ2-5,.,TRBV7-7,CASSLGSETQYF,TGTGCTAGCAGCTTAGGGTCCGAGACCCAGTACTTC
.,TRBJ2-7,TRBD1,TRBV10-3,CAIREQGISYEQYF,TGTGCCATCAGAGAACAGGGGATCTCCTACGAGCAGTACTTC
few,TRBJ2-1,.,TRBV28,CASSFGGFSYNEQFF,TGTGCCAGCAGTTTTGGGGGGTTCTCCTACAATGAGCAGTTCTTC
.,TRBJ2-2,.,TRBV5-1,CASSEGSNTGELFF,TGCGCCAGCAGCGAAGGGTCGAACACCGGGGAGCTGTTTTTT
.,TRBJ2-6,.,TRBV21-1,CASSRAPGTSETTGANVLTF,TGTGCCAGCAGCAGAGCGCCCGGGACTAGCGAGACTACTGGGGCCAACGTCCTGACTTTC
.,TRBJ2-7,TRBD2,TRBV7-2,CASSLAPGGKQYF,TGTGCCAGCAGCTTAGCCCCGGGGGGGAAGCAGTACTTC
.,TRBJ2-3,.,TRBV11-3,CASSRGASTDTQYF,TGTGCCAGTAGTCGGGGGGCCAGCACAGATACGCAGTATTTT
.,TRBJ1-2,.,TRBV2,CASSETGLPGYGYTF,TGTGCCAGCAGTGAAACAGGCCTTCCCGGCTATGGCTACACCTTC
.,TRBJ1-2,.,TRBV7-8,CASSPSFDSGKYGYTF,TGTGCCAGCAGCCCATCCTTCGATTCAGGGAAGTATGGCTACACCTTC
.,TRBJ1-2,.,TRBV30,CAWTTSGYGYTF,TGTGCCTGGACCACATCAGGCTATGGCTACACCTTC
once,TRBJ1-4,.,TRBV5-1,CASSLEGRAEEKLFF,TGCGCCAGCAGCTTGGAGGGCAGGGCCGAGGAAAAACTGTTTTTT
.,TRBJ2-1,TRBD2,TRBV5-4,CASSFGLAGKNEQFF,TGTGCCAGCAGCTTTGGACTAGCGGGGAAAAATGAGCAGTTCTTC